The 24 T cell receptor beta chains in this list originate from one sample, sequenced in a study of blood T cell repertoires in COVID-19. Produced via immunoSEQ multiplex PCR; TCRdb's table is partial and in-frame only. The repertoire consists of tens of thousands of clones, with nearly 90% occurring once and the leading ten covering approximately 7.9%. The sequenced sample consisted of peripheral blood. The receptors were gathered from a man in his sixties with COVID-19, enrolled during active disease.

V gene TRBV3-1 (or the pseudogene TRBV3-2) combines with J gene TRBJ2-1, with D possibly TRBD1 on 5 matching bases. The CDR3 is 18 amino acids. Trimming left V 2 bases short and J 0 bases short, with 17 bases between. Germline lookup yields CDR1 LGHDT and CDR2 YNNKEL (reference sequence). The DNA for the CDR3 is TGTGCCAGCAGCCAAAAGAGAACAGGCGCTAGCTCCTACAATGAGCAGTTCTTC. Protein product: CASSQKRTGASSYNEQFF.

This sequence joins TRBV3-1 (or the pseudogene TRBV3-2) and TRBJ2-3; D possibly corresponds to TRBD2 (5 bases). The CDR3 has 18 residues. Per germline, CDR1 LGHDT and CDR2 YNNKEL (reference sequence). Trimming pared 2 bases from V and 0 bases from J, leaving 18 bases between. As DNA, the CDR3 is TGTGCCAGCAGCCAACGGGTTCCCTCGCGGACTAGCACAGATACGCAGTATTTT. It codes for CASSQRVPSRTSTDTQYF.

The CDR3 region has the DNA TGTGCCAGCAGCCAATCTTTCCTCCTACCGGGACAGACTCAAGCTAACTATGGCTACACCTTC. Translation gives CASSQSFLLPGQTQANYGYTF. The J gene is TRBJ1-2, the V gene TRBV3-1 (or the pseudogene TRBV3-2); 7 nucleotides align to TRBD1. Germline V gene sequence: CDR1 LGHDT, CDR2 YNNKEL (reference sequence). The CDR3 runs to 21 residues. The J segment lost 0 bases and the V segment lost 2 bases, leaving 21 bases of the junction unmatched.

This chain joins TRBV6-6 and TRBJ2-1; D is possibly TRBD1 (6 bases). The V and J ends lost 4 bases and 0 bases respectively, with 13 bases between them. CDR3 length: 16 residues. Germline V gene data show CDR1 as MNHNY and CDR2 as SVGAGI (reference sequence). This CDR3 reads CASSSPGQSSYNEQFF. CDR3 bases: TGTGCCAGCAGTTCTCCAGGACAGAGCTCCTACAATGAGCAGTTCTTC.

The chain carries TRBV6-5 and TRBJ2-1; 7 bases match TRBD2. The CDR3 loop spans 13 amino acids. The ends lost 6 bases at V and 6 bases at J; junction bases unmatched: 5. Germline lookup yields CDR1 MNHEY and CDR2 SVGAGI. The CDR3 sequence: CASRRTRTNEQFF. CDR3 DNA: TGTGCCAGCAGAAGGACTAGGACCAATGAGCAGTTCTTC.

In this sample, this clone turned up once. The DNA of the CDR3 is TGTGCCGCGAGGGGGAGCCCCCGAACTAATGAAAAACTGTTTTTT. Translating it yields CAARGSPRTNEKLFF. J is TRBJ1-4 and V is TRBV6-5; perhaps TRBD1 as D (6 bases). Germline CDR1 and CDR2: MNHEY and SVGAGI. V was clipped by 11 bases and J by 1 base, with 17 bases between them. The CDR3 is 15 amino acids.

The CDR3 DNA reads as TGTGCCAGCAGCTTGGGGGTGGCAGGGGGAAGGCCCCAGCATTTT. Amino acids: CASSLGVAGGRPQHF. The V gene is TRBV5-5, the J gene TRBJ1-5; 7 bases agree with TRBD1. Trimming took 0 bases from V and 9 from J; bases not matched to a gene: 9. The germline gives CDR1 SGHKS, CDR2 YYEKEE (reference sequence). This CDR3 is built from 15 residues.

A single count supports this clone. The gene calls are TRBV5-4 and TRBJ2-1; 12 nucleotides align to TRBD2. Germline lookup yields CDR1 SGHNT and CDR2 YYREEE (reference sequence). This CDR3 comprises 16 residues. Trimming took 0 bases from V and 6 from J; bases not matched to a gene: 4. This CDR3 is CASSLASGRGGNEQFF. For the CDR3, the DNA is TGTGCCAGCAGCTTGGCTAGCGGGAGGGGGGGCAATGAGCAGTTCTTC. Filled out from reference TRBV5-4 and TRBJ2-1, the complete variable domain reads ETGVTQSPTHLIKTRGQQVTLRCSSQSGHNTVSWYQQALGQGPQFIFQYYREEENGRGNFPPRFSGLQFPNYSSELNVNALELDDSALYLCASSLASGRGGNEQFFGPGTRLTVL.

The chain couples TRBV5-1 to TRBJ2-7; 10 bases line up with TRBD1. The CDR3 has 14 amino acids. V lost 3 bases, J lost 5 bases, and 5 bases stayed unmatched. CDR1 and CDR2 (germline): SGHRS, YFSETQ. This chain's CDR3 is CASSYGQGGDEQYF. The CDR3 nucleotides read TGCGCCAGCAGCTATGGACAGGGGGGTGACGAGCAGTACTTC.

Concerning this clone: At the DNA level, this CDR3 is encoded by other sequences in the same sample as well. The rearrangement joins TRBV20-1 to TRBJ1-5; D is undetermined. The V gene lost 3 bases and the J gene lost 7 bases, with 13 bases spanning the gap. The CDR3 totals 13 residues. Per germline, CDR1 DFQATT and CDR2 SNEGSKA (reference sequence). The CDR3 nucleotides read TGCAGTGCTAGTTCGGGTGTTAACCAGCCCCAGCATTTT. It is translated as CSASSGVNQPQHF.

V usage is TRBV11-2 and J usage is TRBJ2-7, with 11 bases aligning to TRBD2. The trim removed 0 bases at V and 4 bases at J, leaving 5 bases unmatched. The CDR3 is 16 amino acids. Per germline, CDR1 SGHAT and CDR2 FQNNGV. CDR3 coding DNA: TGTGCCAGCAGCTTAGATACTAGCGGGAGAGGATACGAGCAGTACTTC. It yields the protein CASSLDTSGRGYEQYF.

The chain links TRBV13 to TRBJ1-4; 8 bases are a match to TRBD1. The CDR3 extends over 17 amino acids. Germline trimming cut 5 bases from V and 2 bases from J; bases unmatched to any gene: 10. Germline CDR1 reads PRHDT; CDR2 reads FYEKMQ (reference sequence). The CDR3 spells CASSTTGGRSTNEKLFF. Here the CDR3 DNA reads TGTGCCAGCAGCACCACAGGGGGAAGAAGCACTAATGAAAAACTGTTTTTT.

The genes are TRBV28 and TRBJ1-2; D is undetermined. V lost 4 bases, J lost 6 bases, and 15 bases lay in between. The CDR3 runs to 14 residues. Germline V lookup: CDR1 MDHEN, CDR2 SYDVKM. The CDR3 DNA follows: TGTGCCAGCAGTTCCCACGTGGGGAGAAATGGCTACACCTTC. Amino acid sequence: CASSSHVGRNGYTF.

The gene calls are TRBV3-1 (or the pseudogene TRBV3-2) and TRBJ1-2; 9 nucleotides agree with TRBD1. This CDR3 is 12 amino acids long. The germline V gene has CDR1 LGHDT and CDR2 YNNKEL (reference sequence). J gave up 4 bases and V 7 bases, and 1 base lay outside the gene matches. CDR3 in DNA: TGTGCCAGCACGACAGGGGGCTATGGCTACACCTTC. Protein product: CASTTGGYGYTF.

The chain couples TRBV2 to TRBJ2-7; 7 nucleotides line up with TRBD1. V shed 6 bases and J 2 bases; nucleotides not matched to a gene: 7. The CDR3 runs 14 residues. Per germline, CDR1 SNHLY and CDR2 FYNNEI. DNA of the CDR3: TGTGCCAGCAGGGTGGGACAGCGAACCTACGAGCAGTACTTC. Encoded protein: CASRVGQRTYEQYF.

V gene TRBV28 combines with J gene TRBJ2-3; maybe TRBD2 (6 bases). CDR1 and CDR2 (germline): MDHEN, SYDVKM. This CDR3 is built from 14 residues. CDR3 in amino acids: CVAGRGGTTDTQYF. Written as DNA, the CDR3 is TGTGTAGCTGGGCGGGGAGGAACCACAGATACGCAGTATTTT.

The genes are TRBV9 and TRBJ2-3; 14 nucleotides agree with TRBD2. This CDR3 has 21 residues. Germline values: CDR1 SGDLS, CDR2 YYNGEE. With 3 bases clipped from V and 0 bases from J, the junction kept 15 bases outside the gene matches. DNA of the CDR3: TGTGCCAGCAGCGCTAATCGGGGACTAGCGGGAGCATTAAGAAGCACAGATACGCAGTATTTT. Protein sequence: CASSANRGLAGALRSTDTQYF.

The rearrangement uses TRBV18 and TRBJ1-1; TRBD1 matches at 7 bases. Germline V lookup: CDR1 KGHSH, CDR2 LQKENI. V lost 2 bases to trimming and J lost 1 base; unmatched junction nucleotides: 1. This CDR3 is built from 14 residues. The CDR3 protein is CASSPGTENTEAFF. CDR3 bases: TGTGCCAGCTCACCAGGGACAGAGAACACTGAAGCTTTCTTT.

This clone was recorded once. The CDR3 protein is CASGSDREGGYTF. As DNA, the CDR3 is TGTGCCAGCGGGTCGGACAGGGAAGGAGGCTACACCTTC. The chain joins TRBV6-7 to TRBJ1-2, with 8 nucleotides matching TRBD1. TRBV6-7 is treated as an ORF (open reading frame) with a function not yet certain. V dropped 8 bases and J dropped 8; count of bases not matched to a gene: 10. This CDR3 region has 13 residues.

The CDR3 sequence is CASSLGRDTDTQYF. CDR3 bases: TGTGCCAGCAGCTTAGGCCGGGACACAGATACGCAGTATTTT. The genes are TRBV11-3 and TRBJ2-3, with D possibly TRBD2 on 5 matching bases. Per the germline V gene, CDR1 is SGHNT and CDR2 is YENEEA. This CDR3 has 14 amino acids. The ends were cut back, 1 base at V and 2 bases at J, with 7 bases in the middle. The full variable domain, completed using reference TRBV11-3 and TRBJ2-3, is EAGVVQSPRYKIIEKKQPVAFWCNPISGHNTLYWYLQNLGQGPELLIRYENEEAVDDSQLPKDRFSAERLKGVDSTLKIQPAELGDSAVYLCASSLGRDTDTQYFGPGTRLTVL.

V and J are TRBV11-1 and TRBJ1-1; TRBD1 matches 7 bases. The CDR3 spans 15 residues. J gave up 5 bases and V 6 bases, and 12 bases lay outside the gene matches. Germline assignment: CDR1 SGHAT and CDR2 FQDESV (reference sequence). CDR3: CASRVGDSFTTEAFF. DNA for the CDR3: TGTGCCAGCAGGGTAGGGGACAGTTTTACGACTGAAGCTTTCTTT.

The CDR3, as DNA: TGTGCCAGCAGCTCCACGTATGTCGGGAGAGCAGATACGCAGTATTTT. It specifies CASSSTYVGRADTQYF. The chain carries TRBV5-6 and TRBJ2-3; D might be TRBD2 (6 bases). The germline V gene encodes CDR1 SGHDT and CDR2 YYEEEE. The V end was cut by 3 bases, the J end by 4 bases, with 18 bases between. The CDR3 sequence is 16 residues long.

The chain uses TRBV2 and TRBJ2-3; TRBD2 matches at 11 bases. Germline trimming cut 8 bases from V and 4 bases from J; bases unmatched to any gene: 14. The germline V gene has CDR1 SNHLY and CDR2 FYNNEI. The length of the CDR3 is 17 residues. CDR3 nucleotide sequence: TGTGCCAGCGAGCGGCGACTAGCGGGAATTTTGGCAGATACGCAGTATTTT. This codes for CASERRLAGILADTQYF.

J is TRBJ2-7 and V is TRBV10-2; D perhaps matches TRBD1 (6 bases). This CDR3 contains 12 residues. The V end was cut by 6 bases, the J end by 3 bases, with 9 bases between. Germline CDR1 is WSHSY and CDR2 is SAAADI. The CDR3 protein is CASRRDIYEQYF. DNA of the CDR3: TGCGCCAGCAGACGGGACATCTACGAGCAGTACTTC.